The 2 T cell receptor beta chains reported below all come from one sample, sequenced in a study of control samples from healthy donors and cancer patients. Clones were read by immunoSEQ multiplex PCR, and TCRdb kept only the in-frame ones, dropping some. The sample has roughly 64,000 clones, about nine tenths seen once. The sequenced sample was PBMCs. The receptors originated from a woman aged 45-65 years with colorectal cancer.

V gene TRBV5-1 combines with J gene TRBJ2-5; perhaps TRBD1 as D (5 bases). The length of the CDR3 is 15 residues. CDR1 is SGHRS, CDR2 YFSETQ, per germline. Trimming took 4 bases from V and 0 from J, leaving 13 bases between them. The CDR3, as DNA: TGCGCCAGCAGCCTGGACAACCCGTACCAAGAGACCCAGTACTTC. Amino acids: CASSLDNPYQETQYF.

Of note for this clone: An end of the junction differs from the germline gene, which may be a read error. The J gene is TRBJ1-4, the V gene TRBV6-1; D uncertain. Germline CDR1 is MNHNS and CDR2 is SASEGT. This CDR3 contains 11 residues. CDR3 nucleotides: TGTGCCAGCATTGAATCAGGACTTAGGTTTTTT. Protein sequence: CASIESGLRFF.